This TCR beta chain was captured by sequencing in a study of cytomegalovirus exposure and HLA in healthy donors. On the study more broadly: The study placed 80% to 90% of its 398 genotyped donors in the Caucasian-associated ancestry cluster.

General study points: Prediction of most subjects' HLA-A and HLA-B alleles by TCR beta sequences was reportedly accurate. Among the CMV-associated chains, three were confirmed in vitro as specific for CMV antigens.

With respect to this clone: Its antigen is as yet unknown.

The PCR employed 60 Vbeta primers together with 13 Jbeta primers. Some clones are missing from TCRdb's copy, which holds only in-frame ones; the method was immunoSEQ multiplex PCR. Altogether tens of thousands of clones are present, about two thirds being singletons, with the ten largest covering roughly 3.4%. The CDR3 has 18 residues. The ends were cut back, 0 bases at V and 1 base at J, with 15 bases in the middle. Germline-derived CDR1 and CDR2 are LNHNV and YYDKDF (reference sequence). The clonotype comes from a woman in her 30s in good health and CMV-seronegative. The chain combines TRBV15 with TRBJ1-4, with D perhaps TRBD1 (6 bases). Specimen: PBMCs. The CDR3 DNA reads as TGTGCCACCAGCAGAGATAACAGGGCTGGAGAAACTAATGAAAAACTGTTTTTT. It specifies CATSRDNRAGETNEKLFF.